The T cell receptor (beta chain) described here comes from a study of metastatic and nonmetastatic thyroid tumors. Study context: Thyroid patients, malignant and benign, had repertoires compared across blood and tumor or nodule tissue.

All patients were treatment-naive before thyroid surgery. This clone was counted many times. Original processing notes: Building a distant-metastasis classifier for papillary thyroid cancer drew on CDR3 differences across clinicopathological groups. TCRdb reanalyzed the PCR reads via MiXCR. The V and J calls come from TCRdb's annotation, not from the publication. The sample lists 25,000 to 30,000 clones, 15% seen once, with 15% to 17% in the top ten. This CDR3 is built from 11 residues. From germline, CDR1 is SGHAT and CDR2 FQNNGV. V was cut by 8 bases and J by 1 base, with 5 bases left in between. The chain uses TRBV11-2 and TRBJ1-1, with unresolved D. The clonotype originates from a male donor with papillary thyroid cancer or a benign thyroid nodule (not recorded which). Some clones in this sample may be carry-over from other donors' samples. The source material was blood. This CDR3 is CASRENTEAFF. The CDR3, as DNA: TGTGCCAGCCGAGAGAACACTGAAGCTTTCTTT. Based on the CDR3 plus reference TRBV11-2 and TRBJ1-1, the full variable domain is EAGVAQSPRYKIIEKRQSVAFWCNPISGHATLYWYQQILGQGPKLLIQFQNNGVVDDSQLPKDRFSAERLKGVDSTLKIQPAKLEDSAVYLCASRENTEAFFGQGTRLTVV.